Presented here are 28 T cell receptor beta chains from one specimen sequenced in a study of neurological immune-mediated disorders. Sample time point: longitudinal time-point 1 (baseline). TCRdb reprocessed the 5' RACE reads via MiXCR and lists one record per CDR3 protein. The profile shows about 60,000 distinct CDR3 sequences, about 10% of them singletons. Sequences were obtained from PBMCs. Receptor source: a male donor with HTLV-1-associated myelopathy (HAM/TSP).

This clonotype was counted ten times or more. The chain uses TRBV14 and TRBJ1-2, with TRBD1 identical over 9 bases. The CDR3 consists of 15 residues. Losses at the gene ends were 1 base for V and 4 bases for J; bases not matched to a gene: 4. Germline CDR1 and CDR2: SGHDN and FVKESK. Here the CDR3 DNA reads TGTGCCAGCAGCCAAGCTACAGGGGGCAGCTATGGCTACACCTTC. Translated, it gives CASSQATGGSYGYTF.

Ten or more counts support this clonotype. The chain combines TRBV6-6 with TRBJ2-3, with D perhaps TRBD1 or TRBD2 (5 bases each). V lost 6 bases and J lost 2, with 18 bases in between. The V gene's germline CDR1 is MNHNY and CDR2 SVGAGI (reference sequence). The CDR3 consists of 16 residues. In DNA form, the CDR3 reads TGTGCCAGCAGGATAACTCGGGACGACAACACAGATACGCAGTATTTT. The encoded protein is CASRITRDDNTDTQYF.

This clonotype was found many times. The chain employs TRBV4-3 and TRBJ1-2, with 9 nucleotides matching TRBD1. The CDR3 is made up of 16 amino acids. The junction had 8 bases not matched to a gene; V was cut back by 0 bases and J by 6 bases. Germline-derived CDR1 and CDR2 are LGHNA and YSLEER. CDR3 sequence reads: CASSQDLQGARDGYTF. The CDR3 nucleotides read TGCGCCAGCAGCCAAGATTTACAGGGGGCGCGAGATGGCTACACCTTC.

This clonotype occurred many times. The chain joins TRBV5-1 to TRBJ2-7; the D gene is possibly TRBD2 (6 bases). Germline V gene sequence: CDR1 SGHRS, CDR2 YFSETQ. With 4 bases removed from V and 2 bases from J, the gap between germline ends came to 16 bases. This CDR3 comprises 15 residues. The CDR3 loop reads CASSPDAGRTYEQYF. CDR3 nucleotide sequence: TGCGCCAGCAGCCCGGATGCGGGGCGAACCTACGAGCAGTACTTC.

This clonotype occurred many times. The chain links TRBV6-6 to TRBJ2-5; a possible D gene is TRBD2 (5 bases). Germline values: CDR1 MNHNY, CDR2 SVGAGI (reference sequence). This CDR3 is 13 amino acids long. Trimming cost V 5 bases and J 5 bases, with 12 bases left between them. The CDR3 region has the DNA TGTGCCAGCAGTCACACTAGTCTGGAGACCCAGTACTTC. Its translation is CASSHTSLETQYF.

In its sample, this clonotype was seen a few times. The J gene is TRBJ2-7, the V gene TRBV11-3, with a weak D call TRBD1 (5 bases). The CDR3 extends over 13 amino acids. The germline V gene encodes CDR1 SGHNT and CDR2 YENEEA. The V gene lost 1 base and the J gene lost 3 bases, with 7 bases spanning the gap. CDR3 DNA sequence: TGTGCCAGCAGCTTAGTCCAGGGCTACGAGCAGTACTTC. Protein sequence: CASSLVQGYEQYF.

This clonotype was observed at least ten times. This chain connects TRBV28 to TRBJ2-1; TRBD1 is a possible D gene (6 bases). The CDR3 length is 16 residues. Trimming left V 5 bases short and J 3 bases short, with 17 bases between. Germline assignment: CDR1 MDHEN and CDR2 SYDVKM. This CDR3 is CASSSPGTYYYNEQFF. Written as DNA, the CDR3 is TGTGCCAGCAGTAGCCCCGGGACATATTACTACAATGAGCAGTTCTTC.

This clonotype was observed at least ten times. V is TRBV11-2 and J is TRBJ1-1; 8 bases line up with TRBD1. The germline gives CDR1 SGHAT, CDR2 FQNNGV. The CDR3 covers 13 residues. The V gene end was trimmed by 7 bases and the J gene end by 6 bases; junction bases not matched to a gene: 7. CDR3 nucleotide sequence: TGTGCCAGCAACAACAGGGGGAAGTCTGAAGCTTTCTTT. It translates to CASNNRGKSEAFF. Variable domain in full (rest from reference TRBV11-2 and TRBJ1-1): EAGVAQSPRYKIIEKRQSVAFWCNPISGHATLYWYQQILGQGPKLLIQFQNNGVVDDSQLPKDRFSAERLKGVDSTLKIQPAKLEDSAVYLCASNNRGKSEAFFGQGTRLTVV.

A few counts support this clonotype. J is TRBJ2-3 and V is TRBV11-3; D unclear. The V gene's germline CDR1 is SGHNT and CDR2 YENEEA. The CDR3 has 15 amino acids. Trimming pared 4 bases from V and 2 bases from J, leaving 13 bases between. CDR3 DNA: TGTGCCAGCAGCTCCCGGACGCCTCTCACAGATACGCAGTATTTT. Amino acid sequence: CASSSRTPLTDTQYF.

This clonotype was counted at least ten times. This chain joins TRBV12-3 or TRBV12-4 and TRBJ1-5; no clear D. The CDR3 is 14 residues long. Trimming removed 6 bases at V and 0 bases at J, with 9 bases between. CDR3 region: CASSPWDSNQPQHF. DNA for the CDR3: TGTGCCAGCAGCCCCTGGGATAGCAATCAGCCCCAGCATTTT.

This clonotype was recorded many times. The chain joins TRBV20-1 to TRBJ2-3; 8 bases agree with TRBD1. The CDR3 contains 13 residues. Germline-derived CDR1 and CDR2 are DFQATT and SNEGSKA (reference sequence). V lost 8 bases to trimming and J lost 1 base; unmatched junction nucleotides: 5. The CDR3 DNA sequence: TGCAGTTCAGCGACAGGGGGCACAGATACGCAGTATTTT. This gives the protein CSSATGGTDTQYF.

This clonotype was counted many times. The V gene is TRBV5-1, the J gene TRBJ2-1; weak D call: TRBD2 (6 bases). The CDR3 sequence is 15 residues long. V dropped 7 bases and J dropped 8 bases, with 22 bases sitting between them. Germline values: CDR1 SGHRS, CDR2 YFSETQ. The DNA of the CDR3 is TGCGCCAGCTCCCTCGGCAGCCCCGGCGGGGATGAGCAGTTCTTC. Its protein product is CASSLGSPGGDEQFF.

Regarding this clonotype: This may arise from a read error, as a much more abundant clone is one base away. The CDR3: CASLGVGGNSVAFF. The CDR3, as DNA: TGTGCCAGCTTGGGGGTAGGAGGTAACTCTGTAGCTTTCTTT. V is TRBV25-1 and J is TRBJ1-1, with D tentatively TRBD1 (5 bases). The CDR3 spans 14 residues. Between the trimmed V and J ends, which lost 8 bases and 10 bases, there was a span of 23 bases. Germline lookup yields CDR1 MGHDK and CDR2 SYGVNS.

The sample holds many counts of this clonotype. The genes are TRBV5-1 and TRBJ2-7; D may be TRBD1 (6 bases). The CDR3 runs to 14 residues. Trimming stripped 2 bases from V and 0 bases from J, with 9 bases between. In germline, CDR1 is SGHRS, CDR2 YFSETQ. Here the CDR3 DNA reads TGCGCCAGCAGCTTCGACAGGAGCTCCTACGAGCAGTACTTC. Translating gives CASSFDRSSYEQYF.

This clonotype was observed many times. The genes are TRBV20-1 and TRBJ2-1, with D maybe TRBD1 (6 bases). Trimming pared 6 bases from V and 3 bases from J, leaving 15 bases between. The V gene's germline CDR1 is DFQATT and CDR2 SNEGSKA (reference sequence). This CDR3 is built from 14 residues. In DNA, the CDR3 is TGCAGTGCGATTCTAATGACAGGCTACAATGAGCAGTTCTTC. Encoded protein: CSAILMTGYNEQFF.

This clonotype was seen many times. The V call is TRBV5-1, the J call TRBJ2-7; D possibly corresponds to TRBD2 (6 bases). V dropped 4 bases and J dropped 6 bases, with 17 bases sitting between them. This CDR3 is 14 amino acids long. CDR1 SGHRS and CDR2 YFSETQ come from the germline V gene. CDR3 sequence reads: CASSPLRETSEQYF. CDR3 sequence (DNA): TGCGCCAGCAGCCCTCTCCGGGAGACAAGCGAGCAGTACTTC. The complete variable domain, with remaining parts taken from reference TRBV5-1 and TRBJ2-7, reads KAGVTQTPRYLIKTRGQQVTLSCSPISGHRSVSWYQQTPGQGLQFLFEYFSETQRNKGNFPGRFSGRQFSNSRSEMNVSTLELGDSALYLCASSPLRETSEQYFGPGTRLTVT.

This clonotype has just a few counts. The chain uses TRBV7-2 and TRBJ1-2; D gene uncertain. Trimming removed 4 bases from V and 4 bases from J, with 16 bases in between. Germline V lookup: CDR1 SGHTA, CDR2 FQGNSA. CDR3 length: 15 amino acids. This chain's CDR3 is CASSSGPARAYGYTF. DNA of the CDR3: TGTGCCAGCAGCTCCGGGCCAGCAAGAGCCTATGGCTACACCTTC.

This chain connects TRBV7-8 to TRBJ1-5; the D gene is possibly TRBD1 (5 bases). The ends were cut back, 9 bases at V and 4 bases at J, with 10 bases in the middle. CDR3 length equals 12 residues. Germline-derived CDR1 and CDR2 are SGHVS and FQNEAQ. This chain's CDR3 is CASPRGNQPQHF. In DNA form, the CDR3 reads TGTGCCAGTCCCCGGGGGAATCAGCCCCAGCATTTT.

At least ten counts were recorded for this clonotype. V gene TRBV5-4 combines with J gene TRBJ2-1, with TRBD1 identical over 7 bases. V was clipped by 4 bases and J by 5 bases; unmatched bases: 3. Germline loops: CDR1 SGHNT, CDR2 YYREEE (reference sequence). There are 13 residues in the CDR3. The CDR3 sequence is CASSVTGNNEQFF. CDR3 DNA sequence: TGTGCCAGCAGCGTGACAGGGAACAATGAGCAGTTCTTC.

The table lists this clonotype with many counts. CDR3: CASSVYGTEQFF. In DNA form, the CDR3 reads TGTGCCAGCAGCGTATACGGGACTGAGCAGTTCTTC. This rearrangement joins TRBV9 to TRBJ2-1; D possibly matches TRBD1 or TRBD2 (5 bases each). With 1 base removed from V and 9 bases from J, the gap between germline ends came to 8 bases. The CDR3 totals 12 residues. CDR1 and CDR2 from the germline V gene are SGDLS and YYNGEE.

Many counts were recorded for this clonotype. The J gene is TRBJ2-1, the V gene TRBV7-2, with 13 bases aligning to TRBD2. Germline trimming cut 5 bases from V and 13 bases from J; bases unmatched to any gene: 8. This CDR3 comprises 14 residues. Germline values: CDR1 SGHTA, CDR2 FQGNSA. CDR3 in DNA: TGTGCCAGCAGCCCCCGACTAGCGGGGGGCATCCAGTTCTTC. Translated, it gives CASSPRLAGGIQFF.

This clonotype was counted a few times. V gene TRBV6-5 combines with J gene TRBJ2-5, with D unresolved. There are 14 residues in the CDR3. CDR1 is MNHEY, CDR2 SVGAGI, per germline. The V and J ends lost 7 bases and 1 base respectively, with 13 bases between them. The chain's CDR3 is CASMHPQVQETQYF. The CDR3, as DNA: TGTGCCAGCATGCATCCCCAGGTCCAAGAGACCCAGTACTTC.

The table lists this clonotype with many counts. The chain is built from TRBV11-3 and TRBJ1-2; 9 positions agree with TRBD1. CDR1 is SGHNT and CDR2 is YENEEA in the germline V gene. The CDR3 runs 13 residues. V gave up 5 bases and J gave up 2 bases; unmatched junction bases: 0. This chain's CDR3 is CASSGTGNYGYTF. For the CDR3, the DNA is TGTGCCAGCAGCGGGACAGGGAACTATGGCTACACCTTC.

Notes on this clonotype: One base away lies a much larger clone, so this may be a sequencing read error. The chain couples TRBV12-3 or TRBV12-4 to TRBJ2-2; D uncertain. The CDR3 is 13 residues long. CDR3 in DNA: TGTACCAGCAGCAAACAGAACACCGGGGAGCTGTTTTTT. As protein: CTSSKQNTGELFF.

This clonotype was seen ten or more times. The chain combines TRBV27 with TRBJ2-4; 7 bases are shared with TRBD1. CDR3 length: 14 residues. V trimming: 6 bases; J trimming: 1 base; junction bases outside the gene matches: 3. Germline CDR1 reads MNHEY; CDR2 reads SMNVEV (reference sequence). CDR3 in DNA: TGTGCCAGCAGCGTACAGGGGGCCAAAAACATTCAGTACTTC. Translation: CASSVQGAKNIQYF.

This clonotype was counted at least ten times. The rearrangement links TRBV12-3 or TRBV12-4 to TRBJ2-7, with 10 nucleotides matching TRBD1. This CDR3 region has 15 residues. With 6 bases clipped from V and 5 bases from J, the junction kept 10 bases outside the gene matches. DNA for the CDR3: TGTGCCAGCAGACCCTCGGACAGGGGGGGGGACGAGCAGTACTTC. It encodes CASRPSDRGGDEQYF.

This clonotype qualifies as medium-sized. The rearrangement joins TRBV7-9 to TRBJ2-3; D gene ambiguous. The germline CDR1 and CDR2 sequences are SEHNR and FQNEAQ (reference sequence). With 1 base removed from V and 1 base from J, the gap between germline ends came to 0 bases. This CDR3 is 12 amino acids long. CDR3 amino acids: CASSLGTDTQYF. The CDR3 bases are TGTGCCAGCAGCTTAGGCACAGATACGCAGTATTTT.

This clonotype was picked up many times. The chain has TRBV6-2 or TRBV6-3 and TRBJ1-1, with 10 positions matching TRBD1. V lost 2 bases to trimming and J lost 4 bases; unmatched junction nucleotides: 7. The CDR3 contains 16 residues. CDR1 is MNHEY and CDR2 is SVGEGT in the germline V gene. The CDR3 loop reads CASSYPRTGGGTEAFF. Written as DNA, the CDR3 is TGTGCCAGCAGTTACCCACGGACAGGGGGAGGCACTGAAGCTTTCTTT.